This TCR beta chain was observed in a study of response to subunit inactivated influenza vaccine. Study results and limitations: After each seasonal influenza vaccination, few new T cells are recruited, the authors suggested.

CDR1 and CDR2 (germline): DFQATT, SNEGSKA (reference sequence). V was clipped by 6 bases and J by 7 bases; unmatched bases: 11. The CDR3 has 15 amino acids. Note on this clonotype: As yet, its antigen is unknown.

TCRdb re-derived calls from the RT-PCR reads in MiXCR, one entry per CDR3 protein. The sample has around 530,000 distinct CDR3 sequences; around 11% are singletons. The chain joins TRBV20-1 to TRBJ2-3; TRBD2 agrees at 12 bases. The sequence was obtained from a man between 45 and 60 years old who received an inactivated influenza vaccine. This sample comprised PBMCs from blood, obtained on the day of vaccination. The CDR3 DNA reads TGCAGTGCCGAGAACCTAGCGGGAGGGCTAAATACGCAGTATTTT. It encodes CSAENLAGGLNTQYF.